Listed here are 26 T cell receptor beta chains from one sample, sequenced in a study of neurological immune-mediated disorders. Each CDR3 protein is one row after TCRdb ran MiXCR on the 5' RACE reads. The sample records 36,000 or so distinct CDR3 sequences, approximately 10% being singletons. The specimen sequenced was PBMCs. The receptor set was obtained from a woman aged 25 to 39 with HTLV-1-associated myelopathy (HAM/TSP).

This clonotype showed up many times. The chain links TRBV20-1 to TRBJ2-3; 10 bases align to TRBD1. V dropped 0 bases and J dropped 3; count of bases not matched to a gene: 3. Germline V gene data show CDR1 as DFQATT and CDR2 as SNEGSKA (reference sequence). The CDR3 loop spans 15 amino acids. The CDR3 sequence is CSARERTGGTDTQYF. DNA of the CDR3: TGCAGTGCTAGAGAACGGACAGGGGGAACAGATACGCAGTATTTT.

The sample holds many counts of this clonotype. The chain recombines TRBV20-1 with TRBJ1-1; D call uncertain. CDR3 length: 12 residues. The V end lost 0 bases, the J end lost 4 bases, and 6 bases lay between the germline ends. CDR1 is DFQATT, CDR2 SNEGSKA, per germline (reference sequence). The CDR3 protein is CSARDSATEAFF. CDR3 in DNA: TGCAGTGCTAGAGATTCTGCCACTGAAGCTTTCTTT.

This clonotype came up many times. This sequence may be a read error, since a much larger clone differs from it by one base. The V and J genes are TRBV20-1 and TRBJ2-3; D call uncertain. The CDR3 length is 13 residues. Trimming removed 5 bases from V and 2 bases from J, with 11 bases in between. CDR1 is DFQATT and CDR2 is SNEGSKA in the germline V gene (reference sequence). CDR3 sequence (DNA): TGCAGTGCTGCCCGCCATACCACAGATACGCAGTATTTT. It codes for CSAARHTTDTQYF.

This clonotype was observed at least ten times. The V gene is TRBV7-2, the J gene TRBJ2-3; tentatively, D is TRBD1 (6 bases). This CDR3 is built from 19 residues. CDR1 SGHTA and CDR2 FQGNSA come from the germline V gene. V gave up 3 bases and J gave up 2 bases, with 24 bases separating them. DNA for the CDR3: TGTGCCAGCAGCTTGGTACCCTTTGACAGGAGCGCGCTCACAGATACGCAGTATTTT. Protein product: CASSLVPFDRSALTDTQYF.

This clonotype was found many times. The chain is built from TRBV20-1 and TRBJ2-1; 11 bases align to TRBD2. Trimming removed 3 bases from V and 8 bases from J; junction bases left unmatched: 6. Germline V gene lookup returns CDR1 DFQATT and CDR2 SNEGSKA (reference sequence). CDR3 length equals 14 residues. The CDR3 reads CSASGLAGPHEQFF. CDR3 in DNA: TGCAGTGCTAGTGGACTAGCGGGTCCGCATGAGCAGTTCTTC.

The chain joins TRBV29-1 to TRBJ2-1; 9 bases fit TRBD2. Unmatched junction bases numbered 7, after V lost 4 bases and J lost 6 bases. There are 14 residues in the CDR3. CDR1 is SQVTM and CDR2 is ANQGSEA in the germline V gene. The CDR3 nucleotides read TGCAGCGTTGGTCGCGGGGGGGCCTCCAATGAGCAGTTCTTC. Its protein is CSVGRGGASNEQFF.

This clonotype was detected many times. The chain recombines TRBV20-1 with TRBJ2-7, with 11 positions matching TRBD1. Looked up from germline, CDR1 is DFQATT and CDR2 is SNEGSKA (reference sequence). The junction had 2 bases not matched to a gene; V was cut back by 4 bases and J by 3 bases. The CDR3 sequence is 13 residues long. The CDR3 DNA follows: TGCAGTGCTATAGGGACAGGGGGCTACGAGCAGTACTTC. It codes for CSAIGTGGYEQYF.

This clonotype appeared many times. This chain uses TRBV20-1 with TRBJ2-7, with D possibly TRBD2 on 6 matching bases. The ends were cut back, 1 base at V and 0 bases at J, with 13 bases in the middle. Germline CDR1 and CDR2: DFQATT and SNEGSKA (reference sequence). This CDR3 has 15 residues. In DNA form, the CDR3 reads TGCAGTGCTAGAGTCGGGGGTCGGAGCTCCTACGAGCAGTACTTC. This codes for CSARVGGRSSYEQYF.

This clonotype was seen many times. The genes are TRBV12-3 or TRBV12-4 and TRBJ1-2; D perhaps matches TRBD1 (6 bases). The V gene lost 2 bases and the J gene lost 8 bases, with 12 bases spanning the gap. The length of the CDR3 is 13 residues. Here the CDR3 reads CASSLSGGVGYTF. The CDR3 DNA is TGTGCCAGCAGTTTATCCGGGGGCGTCGGCTACACCTTC.

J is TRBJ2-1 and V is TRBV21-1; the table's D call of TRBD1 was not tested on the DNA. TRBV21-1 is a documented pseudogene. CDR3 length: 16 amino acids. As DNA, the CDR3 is TGTGCCAGCAGCAATCGCCCAGGGAGCTCCTACAATGAGCAGTTCTTC. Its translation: CASSNRPGSSYNEQFF.

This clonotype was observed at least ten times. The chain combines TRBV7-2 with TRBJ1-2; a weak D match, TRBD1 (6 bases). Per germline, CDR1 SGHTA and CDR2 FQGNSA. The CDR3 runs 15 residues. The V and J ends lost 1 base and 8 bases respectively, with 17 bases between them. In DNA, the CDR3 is TGTGCCAGCAGCTTAGTCGCCCTAGGGGGGCAAGGCTACACCTTC. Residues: CASSLVALGGQGYTF.

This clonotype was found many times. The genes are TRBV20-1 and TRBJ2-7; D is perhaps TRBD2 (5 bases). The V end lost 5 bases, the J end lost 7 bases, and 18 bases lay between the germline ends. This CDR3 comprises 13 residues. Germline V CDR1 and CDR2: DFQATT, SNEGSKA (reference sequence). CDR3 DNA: TGCAGTGCTCCCGGGATGTCCCGGGGAGAGCAGTACTTC. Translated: CSAPGMSRGEQYF.

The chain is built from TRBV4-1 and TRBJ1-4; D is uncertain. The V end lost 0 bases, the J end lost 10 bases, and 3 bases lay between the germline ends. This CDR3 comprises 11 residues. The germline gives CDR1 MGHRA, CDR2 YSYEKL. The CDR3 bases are TGCGCCAGCAGCCAAGATAGAAAACTGTTTTTT. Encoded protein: CASSQDRKLFF.

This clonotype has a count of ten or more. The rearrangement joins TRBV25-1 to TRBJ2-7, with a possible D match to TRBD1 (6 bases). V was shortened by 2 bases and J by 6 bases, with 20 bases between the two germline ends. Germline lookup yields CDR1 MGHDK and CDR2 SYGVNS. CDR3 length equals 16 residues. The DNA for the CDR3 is TGTGCCAGCAGTGAAAGGGGGACCTACGTTGGGGCCGAGCAGTACTTC. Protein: CASSERGTYVGAEQYF.

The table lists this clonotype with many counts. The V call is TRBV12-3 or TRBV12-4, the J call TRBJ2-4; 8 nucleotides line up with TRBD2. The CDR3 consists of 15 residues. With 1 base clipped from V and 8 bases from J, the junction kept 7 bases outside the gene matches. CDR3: CASSLGAGAEYIQYF. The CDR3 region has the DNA TGTGCCAGCAGTTTAGGAGCGGGGGCCGAATACATTCAGTACTTC.

CDR3 sequence: CASSHQRTVSNQPQHF. CDR3 DNA: TGTGCCAGCAGCCACCAACGGACAGTTTCAAATCAGCCCCAGCATTTT. The rearrangement uses TRBV7-8 and TRBJ1-5; D is perhaps TRBD1 (6 bases). Germline V gene data show CDR1 as SGHVS and CDR2 as FQNEAQ. V shed 5 bases and J shed 4 bases, with 18 bases lying between them. The CDR3 consists of 16 residues.

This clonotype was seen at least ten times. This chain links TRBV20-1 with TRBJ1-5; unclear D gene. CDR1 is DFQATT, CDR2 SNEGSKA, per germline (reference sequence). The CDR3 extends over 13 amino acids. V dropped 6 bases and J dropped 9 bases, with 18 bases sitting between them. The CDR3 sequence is CSAGSGVGRPQHF. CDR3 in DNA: TGCAGTGCGGGATCCGGCGTTGGTCGGCCCCAGCATTTT.

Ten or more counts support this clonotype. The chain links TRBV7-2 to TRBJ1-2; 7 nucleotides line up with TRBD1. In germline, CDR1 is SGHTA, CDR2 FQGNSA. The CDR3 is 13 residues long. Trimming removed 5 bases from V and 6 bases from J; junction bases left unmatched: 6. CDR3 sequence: CASSPDREHGYTF. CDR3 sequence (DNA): TGTGCCAGCAGCCCCGACAGGGAGCATGGCTACACCTTC.

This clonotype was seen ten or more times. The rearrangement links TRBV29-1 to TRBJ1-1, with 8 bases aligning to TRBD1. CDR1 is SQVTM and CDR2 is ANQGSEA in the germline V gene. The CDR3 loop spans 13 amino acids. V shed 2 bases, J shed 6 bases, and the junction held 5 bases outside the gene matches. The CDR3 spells CSVEPQGASEAFF. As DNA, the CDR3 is TGCAGCGTTGAACCCCAGGGGGCCTCTGAAGCTTTCTTT.

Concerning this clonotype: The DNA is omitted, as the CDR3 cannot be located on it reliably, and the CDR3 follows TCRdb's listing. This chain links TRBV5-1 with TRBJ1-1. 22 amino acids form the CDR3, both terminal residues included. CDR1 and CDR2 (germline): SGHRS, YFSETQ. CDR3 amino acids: CASSFYICSASIPVGGYAEAFF.

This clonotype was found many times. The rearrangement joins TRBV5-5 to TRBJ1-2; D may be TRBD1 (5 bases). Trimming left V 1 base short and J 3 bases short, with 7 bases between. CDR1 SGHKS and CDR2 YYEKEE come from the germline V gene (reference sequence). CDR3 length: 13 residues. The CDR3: CASSLQGHYGYTF. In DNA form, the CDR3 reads TGTGCCAGCAGCTTGCAGGGTCACTATGGCTACACCTTC.

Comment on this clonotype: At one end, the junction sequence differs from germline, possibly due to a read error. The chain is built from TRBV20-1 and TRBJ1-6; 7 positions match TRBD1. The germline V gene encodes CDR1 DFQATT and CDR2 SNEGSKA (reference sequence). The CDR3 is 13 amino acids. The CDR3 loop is CSASNRGGSPLHF. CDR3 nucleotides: TGTAGTGCTTCCAACAGGGGAGGGTCACCCCTCCACTTT.

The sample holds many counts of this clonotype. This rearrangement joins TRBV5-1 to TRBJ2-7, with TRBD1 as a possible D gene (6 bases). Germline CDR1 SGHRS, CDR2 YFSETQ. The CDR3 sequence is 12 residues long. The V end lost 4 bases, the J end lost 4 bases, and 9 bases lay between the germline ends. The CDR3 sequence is CASSRGQYEQYF. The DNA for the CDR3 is TGCGCCAGCAGCCGAGGACAGTACGAGCAGTACTTC. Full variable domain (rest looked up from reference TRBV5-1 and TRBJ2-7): KAGVTQTPRYLIKTRGQQVTLSCSPISGHRSVSWYQQTPGQGLQFLFEYFSETQRNKGNFPGRFSGRQFSNSRSEMNVSTLELGDSALYLCASSRGQYEQYFGPGTRLTVT.

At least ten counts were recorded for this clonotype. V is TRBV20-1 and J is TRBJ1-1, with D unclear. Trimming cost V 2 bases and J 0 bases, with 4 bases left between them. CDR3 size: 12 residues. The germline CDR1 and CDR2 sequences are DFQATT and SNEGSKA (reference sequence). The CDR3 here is CSARRMNTEAFF. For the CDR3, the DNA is TGCAGTGCTAGACGTATGAACACTGAAGCTTTCTTT.

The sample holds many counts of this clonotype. This CDR3 is CASSLGQYYNSPLHF. The CDR3 DNA reads as TGCGCCAGCAGCTTGGGACAGTACTATAATTCACCCCTCCACTTT. This chain uses TRBV5-1 with TRBJ1-6, with D possibly being TRBD1 (5 bases). Trimming cost V 0 bases and J 3 bases, with 7 bases left between them. The CDR3 is made up of 15 amino acids. Germline V gene lookup returns CDR1 SGHRS and CDR2 YFSETQ.

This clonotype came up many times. CDR3: CASSVGRVAGELFF. In DNA form, the CDR3 reads TGTGCCAGCAGCGTAGGACGGGTAGCCGGGGAGCTGTTTTTT. V is TRBV9 and J is TRBJ2-2; D unresolved. This CDR3 is 14 amino acids long. V lost 0 bases and J 6 bases, leaving 9 bases between the germline ends. CDR1 and CDR2 from the germline V gene are SGDLS and YYNGEE. Together with reference TRBV9 and TRBJ2-2, the CDR3 gives the full variable domain: DSGVTQTPKHLITATGQRVTLRCSPRSGDLSVYWYQQSLDQGLQFLIQYYNGEERAKGNILERFSAQQFPDLHSELNLSSLELGDSALYFCASSVGRVAGELFFGEGSRLTVL.